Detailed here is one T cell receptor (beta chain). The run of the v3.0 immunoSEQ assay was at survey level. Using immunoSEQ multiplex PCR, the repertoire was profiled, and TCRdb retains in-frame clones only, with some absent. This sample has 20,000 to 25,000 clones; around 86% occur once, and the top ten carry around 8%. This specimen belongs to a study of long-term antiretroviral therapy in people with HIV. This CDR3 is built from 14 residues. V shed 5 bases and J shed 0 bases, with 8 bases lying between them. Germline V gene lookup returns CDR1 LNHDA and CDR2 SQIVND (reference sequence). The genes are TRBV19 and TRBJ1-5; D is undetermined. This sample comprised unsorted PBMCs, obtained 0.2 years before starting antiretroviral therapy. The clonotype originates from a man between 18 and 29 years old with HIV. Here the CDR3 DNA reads TGTGCCAGTAGTCGACTTCATAGCAATCAGCCCCAGCATTTT. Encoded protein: CASSRLHSNQPQHF. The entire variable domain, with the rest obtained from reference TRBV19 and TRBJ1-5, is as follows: DGGITQSPKYLFRKEGQNVTLSCEQNLNHDAMYWYRQDPGQGLRLIYYSQIVNDFQKGDIAEGYSVSREKKESFPLTVTSAQKNPTAFYLCASSRLHSNQPQHFGDGTRLSIL.